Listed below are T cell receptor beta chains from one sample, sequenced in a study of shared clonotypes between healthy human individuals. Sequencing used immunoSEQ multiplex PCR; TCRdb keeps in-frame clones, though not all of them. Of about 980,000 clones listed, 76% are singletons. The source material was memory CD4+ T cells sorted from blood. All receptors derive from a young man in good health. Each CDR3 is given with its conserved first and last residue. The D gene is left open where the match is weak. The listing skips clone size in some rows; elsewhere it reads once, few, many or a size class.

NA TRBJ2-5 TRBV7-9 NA CASSLEGGRLKTQYF TGTGCCAGCAGCTTAGAAGGGGGGCGCTTAAAGACCCAGTACTTC
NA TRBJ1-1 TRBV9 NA CASSDKQGNTEAFF TGTGCCAGCAGCGACAAACAGGGGAACACTGAAGCTTTCTTT
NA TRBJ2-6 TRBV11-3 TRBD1 CASSRGQGFSGANVLTF TGTGCCAGCAGCCGGGGACAGGGCTTCTCTGGGGCCAACGTCCTGACTTTC
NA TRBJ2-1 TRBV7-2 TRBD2 CASSLVKLAGRREQFF TGTGCCAGCAGCTTAGTCAAACTAGCGGGACGACGGGAGCAGTTCTTC
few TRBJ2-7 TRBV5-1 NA CASSTGTPYEQYF TGCGCCAGCAGCACCGGGACTCCCTACGAGCAGTACTTC
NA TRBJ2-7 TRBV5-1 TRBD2 CASRKTGTSGYEQYF TGCGCCAGCAGGAAGACCGGGACTAGCGGATACGAGCAGTACTTC
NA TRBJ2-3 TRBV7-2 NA CASSLVSSKDTQYF TGTGCCAGCAGCTTAGTTTCCAGCAAAGATACGCAGTATTTT
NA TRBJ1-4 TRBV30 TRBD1 CAWGSTGQREKLFF TGTGCCTGGGGTTCGACAGGGCAACGTGAAAAACTGTTTTTT
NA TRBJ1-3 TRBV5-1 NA CASSSGSSGNTIYF TGCGCCAGCAGTTCAGGTAGCTCTGGAAACACCATATATTTT
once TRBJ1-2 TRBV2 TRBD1 CASSPAPGQGGNYGYTF TGTGCCAGCAGTCCCGCCCCTGGACAGGGGGGTAACTATGGCTACACCTTC
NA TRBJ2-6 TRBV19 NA CASCFSGANVLTF TGTGCCAGTTGTTTCTCTGGGGCCAACGTCCTGACTTTC
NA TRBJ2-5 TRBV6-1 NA CASSEGPNLWETQYF TGTGCCAGCAGTGAGGGCCCAAACCTATGGGAGACCCAGTACTTC
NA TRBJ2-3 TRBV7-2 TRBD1 CASSPPAGQGMADTQYF TGTGCCAGCAGCCCACCGGCAGGACAGGGGATGGCAGATACGCAGTATTTT
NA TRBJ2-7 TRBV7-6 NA CASRPMGTTYEQYF TGTGCCAGCAGGCCTATGGGGACAACCTACGAGCAGTACTTC
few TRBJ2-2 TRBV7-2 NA CASSFVGRGTGELFF TGTGCCAGCAGCTTCGTGGGAAGGGGCACCGGGGAGCTGTTTTTT
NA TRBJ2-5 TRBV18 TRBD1 CASSRGFGTGGETQYF TGTGCCAGCTCACGGGGATTCGGGACAGGAGGGGAGACCCAGTACTTC
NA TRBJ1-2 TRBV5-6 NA CASSFPGQNNYGYTF TGTGCCAGCAGCTTCCCGGGACAAAATAACTATGGCTACACCTTC
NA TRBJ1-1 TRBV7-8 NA CASSLAQLLGTEAFF TGTGCCAGCAGCTTAGCGCAGCTCCTGGGCACTGAAGCTTTCTTT
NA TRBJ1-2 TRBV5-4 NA CASSLDRTNYGYTF TGTGCCAGCAGCCTAGACAGGACTAACTATGGCTACACCTTC
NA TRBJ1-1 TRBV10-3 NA CAIAPDRNTEAFF TGTGCCATAGCGCCCGACAGGAACACTGAAGCTTTCTTT
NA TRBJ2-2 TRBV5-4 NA CASTVDRNTGELFF TGTGCCAGCACCGTGGACAGGAACACCGGGGAGCTGTTTTTT
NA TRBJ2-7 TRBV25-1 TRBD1 CASIPPGQGGLNEQYF TGTGCCAGCATACCCCCCGGACAGGGAGGTTTAAACGAGCAGTACTTC
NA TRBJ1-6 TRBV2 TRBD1 CASRPRGQNSPLHF TGTGCCAGCAGGCCCAGGGGGCAGAATTCACCCCTCCACTTT
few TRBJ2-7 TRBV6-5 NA CASSYSSRVSSYEQYF TGTGCCAGCAGTTACTCGAGTCGGGTAAGCTCCTACGAGCAGTACTTC
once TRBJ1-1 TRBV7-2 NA CASSPHSGGEAFF TGTGCCAGCAGCCCCCACAGTGGAGGGGAAGCTTTCTTT
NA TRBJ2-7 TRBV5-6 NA CASSFKLLLVEQYF TGTGCCAGCAGCTTTAAGCTTCTTCTTGTCGAGCAGTACTTC
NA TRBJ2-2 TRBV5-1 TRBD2 CASSLAGGGTTGELFF TGCGCCAGCAGCTTGGCTGGCGGGGGGACAACCGGGGAGCTGTTTTTT
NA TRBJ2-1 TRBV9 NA CASSPRERSYNEQFF TGTGCCAGCAGCCCTAGGGAGCGTTCCTACAATGAGCAGTTCTTC
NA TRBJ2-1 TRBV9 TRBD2 CASSVAGLAGSYNEQFF TGTGCCAGCAGCGTGGCGGGACTAGCGGGGTCCTACAATGAGCAGTTCTTC
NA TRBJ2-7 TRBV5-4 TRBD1 CASSKQQGSYEQYF TGTGCCAGCAGCAAACAACAGGGGAGCTACGAGCAGTACTTC
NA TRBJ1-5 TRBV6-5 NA CASSYLGGPQHF TGTGCCAGCAGTTACCTCGGAGGCCCCCAGCATTTT
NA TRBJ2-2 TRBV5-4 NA CASSPSLTRDTGELFF TGTGCCAGCAGCCCCTCTCTAACCAGAGACACCGGGGAGCTGTTTTTT
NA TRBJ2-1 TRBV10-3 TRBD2 CAISDEGLAGLNNEQFF TGTGCCATCAGTGATGAGGGACTAGCGGGACTGAACAATGAGCAGTTCTTC
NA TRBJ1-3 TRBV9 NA CASSAETGSGNTIYF TGTGCCAGCAGCGCGGAGACAGGATCAGGAAACACCATATATTTT
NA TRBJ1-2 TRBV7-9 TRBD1 CASSLEGTGYGYTF TGTGCCAGCAGCTTAGAGGGGACAGGGTACGGCTACACCTTC
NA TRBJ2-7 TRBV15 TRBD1 CATSRDPPGQGGEQYF TGTGCCACCAGCAGGGATCCCCCGGGACAGGGGGGCGAGCAGTACTTC
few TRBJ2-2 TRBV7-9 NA CASSLGREGELFF TGTGCCAGCAGCTTAGGACGGGAAGGGGAGCTGTTTTTT
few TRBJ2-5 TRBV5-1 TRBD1 CASSSTGGQETQYF TGCGCCAGCAGCTCCACAGGGGGACAAGAGACCCAGTACTTC
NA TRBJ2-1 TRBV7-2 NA CASSFRGNGPMDEQFF TGTGCCAGCAGCTTTCGCGGGAACGGCCCGATGGATGAGCAGTTCTTC
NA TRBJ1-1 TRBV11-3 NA CASSLGEDTEAFF TGTGCCAGCAGCTTAGGGGAAGACACTGAAGCTTTCTTT
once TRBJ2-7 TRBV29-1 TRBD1 CSVLVGAGGAEQYF TGCAGCGTTTTGGTAGGGGCAGGGGGCGCGGAGCAGTACTTC
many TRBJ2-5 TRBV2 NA CASRQETQYF TGTGCCAGCAGGCAAGAGACCCAGTACTTC
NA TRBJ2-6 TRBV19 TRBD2 CASRPGGTSGANVLTF TGTGCCAGTAGACCGGGAGGGACCTCTGGGGCCAACGTCCTGACTTTC
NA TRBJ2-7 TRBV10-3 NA CAIRTGTAQYEQYF TGTGCCATCAGAACCGGGACCGCTCAATACGAGCAGTACTTC
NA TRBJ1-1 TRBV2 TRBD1 CASSRDREVTEAFF TGTGCCAGCAGCCGGGACAGGGAGGTCACTGAAGCTTTCTTT
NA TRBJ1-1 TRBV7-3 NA CASSPMTALNTEAFF TGTGCCAGCAGCCCAATGACAGCTCTGAACACTGAAGCTTTCTTT
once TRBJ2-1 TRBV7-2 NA CASSLVRGRNEQFF TGTGCCAGCAGCCTGGTCAGGGGAAGAAATGAGCAGTTCTTC
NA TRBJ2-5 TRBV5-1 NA CASSLFERVGETQYF TGCGCCAGCAGCTTGTTCGAAAGAGTGGGAGAGACCCAGTACTTC
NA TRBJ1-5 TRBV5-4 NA CASSEGDQPQHF TGTGCCAGCAGTGAAGGGGATCAGCCCCAGCATTTT
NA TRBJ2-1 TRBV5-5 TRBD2 CASSQTSVRDNEQFF TGTGCCAGCAGCCAGACTAGCGTAAGGGACAATGAGCAGTTCTTC
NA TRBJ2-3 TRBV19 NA CASSEAGRDTQYF TGTGCCAGTAGTGAGGCGGGACGAGATACGCAGTATTTT
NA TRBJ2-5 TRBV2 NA CASSAVTSQETQYF TGTGCCAGCAGTGCGGTAACTTCACAAGAGACCCAGTACTTC
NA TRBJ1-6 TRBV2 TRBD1 CASRYETGQGSPLHF TGTGCCAGCCGCTACGAGACAGGGCAAGGGTCACCCCTCCACTTT
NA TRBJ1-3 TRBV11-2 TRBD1 CASMTGEPGNTIYF TGTGCCAGCATGACAGGGGAGCCTGGAAACACCATATATTTT